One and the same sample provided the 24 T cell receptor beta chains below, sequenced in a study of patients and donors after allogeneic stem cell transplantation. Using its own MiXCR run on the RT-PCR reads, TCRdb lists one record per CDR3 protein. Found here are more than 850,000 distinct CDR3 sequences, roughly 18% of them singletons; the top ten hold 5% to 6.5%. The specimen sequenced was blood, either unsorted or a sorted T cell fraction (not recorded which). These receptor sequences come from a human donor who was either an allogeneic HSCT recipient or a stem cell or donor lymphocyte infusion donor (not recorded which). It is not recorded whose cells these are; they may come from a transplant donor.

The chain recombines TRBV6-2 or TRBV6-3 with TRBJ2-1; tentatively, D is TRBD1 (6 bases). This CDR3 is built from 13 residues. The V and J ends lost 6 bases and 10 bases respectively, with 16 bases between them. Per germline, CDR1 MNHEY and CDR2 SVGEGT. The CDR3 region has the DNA TGTGCCAGCAGCCACCCACAGGGTAGAGAGCAGTTCTTC. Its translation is CASSHPQGREQFF.

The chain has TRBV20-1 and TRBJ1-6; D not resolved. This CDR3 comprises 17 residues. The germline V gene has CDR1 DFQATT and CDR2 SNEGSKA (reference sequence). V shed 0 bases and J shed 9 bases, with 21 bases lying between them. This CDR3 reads CSARDFGQHERSSPLHF. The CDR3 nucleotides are TGCAGTGCTAGAGATTTTGGCCAACATGAACGTAGTTCACCCCTCCACTTT.

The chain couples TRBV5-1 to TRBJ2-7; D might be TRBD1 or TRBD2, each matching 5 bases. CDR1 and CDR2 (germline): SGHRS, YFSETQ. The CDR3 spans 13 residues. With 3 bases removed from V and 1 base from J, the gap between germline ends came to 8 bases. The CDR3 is CASSWDQSYEQYF. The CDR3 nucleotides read TGCGCCAGCAGCTGGGACCAATCCTACGAGCAGTACTTC.

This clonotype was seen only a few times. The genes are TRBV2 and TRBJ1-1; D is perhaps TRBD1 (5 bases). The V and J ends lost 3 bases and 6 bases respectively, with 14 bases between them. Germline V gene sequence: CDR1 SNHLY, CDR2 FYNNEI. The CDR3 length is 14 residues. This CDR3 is CASSEGGSSPEAFF. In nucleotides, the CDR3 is TGTGCCAGCAGTGAGGGGGGGTCCTCTCCTGAAGCTTTCTTT.

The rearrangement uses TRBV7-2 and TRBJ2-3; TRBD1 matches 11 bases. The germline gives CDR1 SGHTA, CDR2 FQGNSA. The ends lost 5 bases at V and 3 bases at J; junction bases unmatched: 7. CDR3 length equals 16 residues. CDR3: CASSHGQGAVTDTQYF. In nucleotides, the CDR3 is TGTGCCAGCAGCCATGGACAGGGGGCGGTGACAGATACGCAGTATTTT.

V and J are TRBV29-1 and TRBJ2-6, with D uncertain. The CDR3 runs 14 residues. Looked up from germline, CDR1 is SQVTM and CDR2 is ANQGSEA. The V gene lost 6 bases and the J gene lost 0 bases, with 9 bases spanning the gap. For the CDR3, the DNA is TGCAGCGTCGTCTTAGCCTCTGGGGCCAACGTCCTGACTTTC. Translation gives CSVVLASGANVLTF. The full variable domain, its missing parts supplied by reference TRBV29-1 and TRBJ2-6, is SAVISQKPSRDICQRGTSLTIQCQVDSQVTMMFWYRQQPGQSLTLIATANQGSEATYESGFVIDKFPISRPNLTFSTLTVSNMSPEDSSIYLCSVVLASGANVLTFGAGSRLTVL.

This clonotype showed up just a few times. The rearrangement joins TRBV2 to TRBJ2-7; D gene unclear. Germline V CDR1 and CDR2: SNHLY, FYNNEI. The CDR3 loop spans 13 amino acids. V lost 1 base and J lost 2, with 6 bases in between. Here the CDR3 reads CASSEGNPYEQYF. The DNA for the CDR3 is TGTGCCAGCAGTGAAGGTAATCCCTACGAGCAGTACTTC.

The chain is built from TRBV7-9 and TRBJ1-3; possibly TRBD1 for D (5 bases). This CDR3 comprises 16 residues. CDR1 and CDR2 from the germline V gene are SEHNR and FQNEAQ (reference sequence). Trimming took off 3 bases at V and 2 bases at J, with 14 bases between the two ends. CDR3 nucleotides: TGTGCCAGCAGCTTTGTGGAAGGGGTCGCTGGAAACACCATATATTTT. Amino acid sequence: CASSFVEGVAGNTIYF.

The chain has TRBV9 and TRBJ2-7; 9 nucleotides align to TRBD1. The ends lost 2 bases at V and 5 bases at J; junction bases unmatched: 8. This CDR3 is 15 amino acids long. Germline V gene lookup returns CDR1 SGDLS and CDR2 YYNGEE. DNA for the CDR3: TGTGCCAGCAGCGTGAGTGGGACAGGGCAGGACGAGCAGTACTTC. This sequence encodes CASSVSGTGQDEQYF.

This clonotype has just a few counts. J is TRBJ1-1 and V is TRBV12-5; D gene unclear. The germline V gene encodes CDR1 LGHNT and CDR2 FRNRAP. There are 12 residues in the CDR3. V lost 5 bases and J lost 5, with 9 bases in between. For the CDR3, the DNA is TGTGCTAGTGGTCCTGGTGGTACTGAAGCTTTCTTT. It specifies CASGPGGTEAFF.

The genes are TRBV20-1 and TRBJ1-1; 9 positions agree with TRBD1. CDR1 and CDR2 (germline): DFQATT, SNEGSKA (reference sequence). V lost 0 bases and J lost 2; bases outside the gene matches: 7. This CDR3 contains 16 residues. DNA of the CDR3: TGCAGTGCTAGAGACCCGGGACAGGGAATAAACACTGAAGCTTTCTTT. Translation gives CSARDPGQGINTEAFF.

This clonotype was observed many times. This CDR3 is CSVKKDVPFNYGYTF. CDR3 nucleotides: TGCAGCGTTAAAAAGGACGTACCTTTTAACTATGGCTACACCTTC. V usage is TRBV29-1 and J usage is TRBJ1-2; no firm D call. The germline gives CDR1 SQVTM, CDR2 ANQGSEA. With 5 bases removed from V and 1 base from J, the gap between germline ends came to 17 bases. This CDR3 contains 15 residues.

The CDR3 protein is CASSSYSGRRSEQYF. The CDR3 DNA is TGTGCCAGCAGTTCATATAGCGGGAGAAGATCCGAGCAGTACTTC. J is TRBJ2-7 and V is TRBV28; 9 bases fit TRBD2. CDR3 length equals 15 residues. V shed 4 bases, J shed 6 bases, and the junction held 10 bases outside the gene matches. CDR1 is MDHEN and CDR2 is SYDVKM in the germline V gene.

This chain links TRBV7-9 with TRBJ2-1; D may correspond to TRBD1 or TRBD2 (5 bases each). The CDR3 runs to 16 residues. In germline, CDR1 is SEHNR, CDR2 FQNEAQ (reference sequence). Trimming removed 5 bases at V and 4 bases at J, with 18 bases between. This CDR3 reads CASSTRDLRSYNEQFF. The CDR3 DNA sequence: TGTGCCAGCAGCACCCGGGACCTCAGGTCGTACAATGAGCAGTTCTTC.

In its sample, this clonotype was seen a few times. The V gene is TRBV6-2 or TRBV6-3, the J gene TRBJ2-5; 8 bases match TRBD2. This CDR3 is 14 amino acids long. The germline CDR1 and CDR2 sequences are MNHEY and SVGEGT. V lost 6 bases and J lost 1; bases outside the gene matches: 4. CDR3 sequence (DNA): TGTGCCAGCAGACGGCTAGCGGGCCAAGAGACCCAGTACTTC. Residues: CASRRLAGQETQYF.

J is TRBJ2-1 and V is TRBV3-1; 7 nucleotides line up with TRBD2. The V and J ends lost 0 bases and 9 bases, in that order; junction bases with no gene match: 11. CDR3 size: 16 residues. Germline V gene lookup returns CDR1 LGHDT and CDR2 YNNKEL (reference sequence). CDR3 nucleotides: TGTGCCAGCAGCCAAGATGCGGGAGAGGTGTATCTTGAGCAGTTCTTC. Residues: CASSQDAGEVYLEQFF.

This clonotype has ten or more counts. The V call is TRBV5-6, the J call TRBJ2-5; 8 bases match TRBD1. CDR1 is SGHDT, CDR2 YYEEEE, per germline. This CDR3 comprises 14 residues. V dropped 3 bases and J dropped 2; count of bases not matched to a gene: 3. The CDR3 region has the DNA TGTGCCAGCAGCTCCAGGGGGCTTCAAGAGACCCAGTACTTC. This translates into CASSSRGLQETQYF.

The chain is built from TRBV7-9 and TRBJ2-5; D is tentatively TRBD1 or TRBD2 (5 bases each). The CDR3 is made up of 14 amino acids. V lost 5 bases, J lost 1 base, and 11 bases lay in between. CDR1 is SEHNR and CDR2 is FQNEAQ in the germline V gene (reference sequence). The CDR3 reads CASSPTRGQETQYF. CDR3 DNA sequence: TGTGCCAGCAGCCCCACTAGGGGCCAAGAGACCCAGTACTTC.

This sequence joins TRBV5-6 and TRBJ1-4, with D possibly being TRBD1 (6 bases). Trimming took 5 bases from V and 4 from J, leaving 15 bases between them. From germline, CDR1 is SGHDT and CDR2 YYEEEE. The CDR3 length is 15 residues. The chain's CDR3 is CASSRAGTNNEKLFF. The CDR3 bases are TGTGCCAGCAGTCGGGCGGGGACAAATAATGAAAAACTGTTTTTT.

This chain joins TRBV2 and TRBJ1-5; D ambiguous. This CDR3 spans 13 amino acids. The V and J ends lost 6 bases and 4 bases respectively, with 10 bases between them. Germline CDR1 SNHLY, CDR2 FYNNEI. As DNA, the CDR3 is TGTGCCAGCAGAGGAACCCCGAATCAGCCCCAGCATTTT. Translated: CASRGTPNQPQHF.

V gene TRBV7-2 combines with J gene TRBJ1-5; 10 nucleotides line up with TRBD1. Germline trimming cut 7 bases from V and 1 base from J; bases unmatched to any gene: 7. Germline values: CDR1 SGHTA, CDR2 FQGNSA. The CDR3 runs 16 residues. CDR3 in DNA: TGTGCCAGCAAGGACAGGGGGATGGGGAGCAATCAGCCCCAGCATTTT. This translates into CASKDRGMGSNQPQHF. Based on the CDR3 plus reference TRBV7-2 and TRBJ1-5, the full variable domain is GAGVSQSPSNKVTEKGKDVELRCDPISGHTALYWYRQSLGQGLEFLIYFQGNSAPDKSGLPSDRFSAERTGGSVSTLTIQRTQQEDSAVYLCASKDRGMGSNQPQHFGDGTRLSIL.

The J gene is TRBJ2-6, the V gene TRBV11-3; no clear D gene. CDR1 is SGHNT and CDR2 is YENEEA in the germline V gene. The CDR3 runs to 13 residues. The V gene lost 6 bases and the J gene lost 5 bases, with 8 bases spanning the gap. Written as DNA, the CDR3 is TGTGCCAGCAGGTCCCCCCGGGCCAACGTCCTGACTTTC. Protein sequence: CASRSPRANVLTF.

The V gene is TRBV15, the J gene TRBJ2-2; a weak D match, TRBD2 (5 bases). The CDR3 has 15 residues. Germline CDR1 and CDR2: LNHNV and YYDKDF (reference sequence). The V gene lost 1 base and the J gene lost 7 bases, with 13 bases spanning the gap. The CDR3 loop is CATSRVGKASGELFF. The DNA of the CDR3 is TGTGCCACCAGCAGAGTCGGGAAGGCTAGCGGGGAGCTGTTTTTT.

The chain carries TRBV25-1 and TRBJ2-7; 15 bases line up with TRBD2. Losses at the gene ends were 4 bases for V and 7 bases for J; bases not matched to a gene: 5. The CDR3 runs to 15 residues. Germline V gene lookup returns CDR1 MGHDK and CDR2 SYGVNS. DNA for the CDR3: TGTGCCAGCAGTGGAGGACTAGCGGGAGGGCTTGAGCAGTACTTC. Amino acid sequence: CASSGGLAGGLEQYF.